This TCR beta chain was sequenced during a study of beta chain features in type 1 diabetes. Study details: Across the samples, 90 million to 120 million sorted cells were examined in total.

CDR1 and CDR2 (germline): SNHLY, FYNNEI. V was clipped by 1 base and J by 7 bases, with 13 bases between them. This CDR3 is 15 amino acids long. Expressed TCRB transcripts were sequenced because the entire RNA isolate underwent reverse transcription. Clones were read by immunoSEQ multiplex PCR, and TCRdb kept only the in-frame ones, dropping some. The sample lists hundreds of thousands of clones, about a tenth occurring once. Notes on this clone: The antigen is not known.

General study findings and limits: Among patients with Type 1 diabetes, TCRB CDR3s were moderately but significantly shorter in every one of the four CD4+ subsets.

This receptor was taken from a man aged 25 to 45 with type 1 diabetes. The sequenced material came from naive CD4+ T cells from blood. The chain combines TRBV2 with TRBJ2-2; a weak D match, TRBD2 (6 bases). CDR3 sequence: CASSEGTIVLGELFF. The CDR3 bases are TGTGCCAGCAGTGAAGGGACTATAGTCCTCGGGGAGCTGTTTTTT.